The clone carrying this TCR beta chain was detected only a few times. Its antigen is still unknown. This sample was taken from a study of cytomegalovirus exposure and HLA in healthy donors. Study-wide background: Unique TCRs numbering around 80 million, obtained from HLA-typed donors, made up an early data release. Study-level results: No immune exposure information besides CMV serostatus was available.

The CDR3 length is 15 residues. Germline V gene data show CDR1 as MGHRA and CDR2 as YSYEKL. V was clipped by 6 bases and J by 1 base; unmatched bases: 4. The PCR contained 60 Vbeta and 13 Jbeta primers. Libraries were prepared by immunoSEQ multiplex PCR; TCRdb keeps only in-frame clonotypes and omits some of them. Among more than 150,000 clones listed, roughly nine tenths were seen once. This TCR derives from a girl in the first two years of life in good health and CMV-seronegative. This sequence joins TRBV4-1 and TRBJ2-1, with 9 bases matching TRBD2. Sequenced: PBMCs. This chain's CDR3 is CASRPTSGSYNEQFF. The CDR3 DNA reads TGCGCCAGCAGACCGACTAGCGGATCCTACAATGAGCAGTTCTTC.